This T cell receptor beta chain was identified in a study of T cell repertoires in cytomegalovirus infection. Study overall: Shared public TCR beta signatures pointed to both CMV infection and a matching HLA type.

This CDR3 has 15 amino acids. Losses at the gene ends were 3 bases for V and 0 bases for J; bases not matched to a gene: 3. Germline CDR1 reads LGHNA; CDR2 reads YNFKEQ. TCRdb redid the calling of the reads with MiXCR, one entry per CDR3 protein. This sample has about 230,000 distinct CDR3 sequences; 22% occur once, and the top ten carry around a sixth. About this clonotype itself: Its antigen is unknown.

Study findings and constraints: Clonotype analysis showed dominance of the ex vivo response by HLA-C-restricted CMV-specific TCR beta clonotypes. Identification of carriers of CMV plus the relevant HLA was achieved through cumulative public TCR beta family frequency.

This sequence joins TRBV4-2 and TRBJ1-2; 8 bases are shared with TRBD1. This TCR was recovered from a human donor in good health (CMV status not recorded). Some clones in this sample may be carry-over from other donors' samples. The sequencing input was CD8+ T cells from PBMCs. CDR3 sequence: CASSHTGGTNYGYTF. CDR3 DNA sequence: TGTGCCAGCAGCCACACAGGGGGGACTAACTATGGCTACACCTTC.